The source of this T cell receptor (beta chain) is a study of T cell responses to AZD1222 COVID-19 vaccine. Across the study: Recipients boosted at about 4 weeks or about 12 weeks are pooled.

Sequencing was performed with immunoSEQ multiplex PCR; in TCRdb, only in-frame clones are kept and a portion is missing. The sample has 90,000 to 140,000 clones; around 87% are singletons. General study results and limits: Repertoires were obtained only post-peak T cell response.

This CDR3 has 11 residues. The germline V gene encodes CDR1 SGHTS and CDR2 YDEGEE. Trimming pared 0 bases from V and 11 bases from J, leaving 8 bases between. As regards this clone: Its target is not known.

This chain links TRBV5-8 with TRBJ1-1, with D tentatively TRBD1 (5 bases). The sample consisted of peripheral blood, taken on day 0 of AZD1222 vaccination. The TCR originated in an adult in good health. CDR3 residues: CASSLAGNAFF. CDR3 DNA sequence: TGTGCCAGCAGCTTGGCAGGGAACGCTTTCTTT.